The rows below give T cell receptor beta chains drawn from one sample of a study of cytomegalovirus exposure and HLA in healthy donors. The protocol was immunoSEQ multiplex PCR, while the TCRdb copy is restricted to in-frame clones and leaves out a portion. Of 120,000 or so clones listed, around 74% were seen once; the top ten hold 5.8%. What was sequenced was PBMCs. The receptors originated from a woman aged 50 to 60 in good health and CMV-seropositive. CDR3s include the opening cysteine and the closing phenylalanine or tryptophan. D genes are given only for firm matches. Not every row has a clone size; where given, it reads once, few, many or a size class.

j_call v_call d_call clone_size cdr3_nt cdr3_aa
TRBJ2-1 TRBV5-6 TRBD1 - TGTGCCAGCAGCTTTGGAGGACAGGGCAACAATGAGCAGTTCTTC CASSFGGQGNNEQFF
TRBJ2-7 TRBV11-2 TRBD2 - TGTGCCATAGCGGGGACTTTGAGCTACGAGCAGTACTTC CAIAGTLSYEQYF
TRBJ1-1 TRBV6-6 - - TGTGCCAGCAGTTCCGGATACGCGGGAGAAGCTTTCTTT CASSSGYAGEAFF
TRBJ2-2 TRBV2 - - TGTGCCAGCAGTAAGAGCGGGTACACCGGGGAGCTGTTTTTT CASSKSGYTGELFF
TRBJ2-3 TRBV15 - - TGTGCCACCAAAGACCGGGACAACAGAAAGTCGAAAGGGGATACGCAGTATTTT CATKDRDNRKSKGDTQYF
TRBJ2-1 TRBV7-9 TRBD1 - TGTGCCAGCAGCCCAGCACCGGGACAGTATTACAATGAGCAGTTCTTC CASSPAPGQYYNEQFF
TRBJ2-7 TRBV5-4 - - TGTGCCAGCAGCGCCACAGGGGTAGCGGGGAAAAACGAGCAGTACTTC CASSATGVAGKNEQYF
TRBJ2-5 TRBV25-1 TRBD1 - TGTGCCAGCGGACCGGGACAGGGTGGAGAGACCCAGTACTTC CASGPGQGGETQYF
TRBJ1-4 TRBV18 - - TGTGCCAGCTCACCACCGGGAGGGGCTAATGAAAAACTGTTTTTT CASSPPGGANEKLFF
TRBJ1-5 TRBV6-5 - few TGTGCCAGCATGAGGACAGTAAATCAGCCCCAGCATTTT CASMRTVNQPQHF
TRBJ2-7 TRBV4-1 TRBD1 - TGCGCCAGCAGCCAAGAACAGGGGGTCCCCTACGAGCAGTACTTC CASSQEQGVPYEQYF
TRBJ2-7 TRBV15 - - TGTGCCACCAGCAGTAGGACGCGGACAGACTACGAGCAGTACTTC CATSSRTRTDYEQYF
TRBJ2-3 TRBV5-1 TRBD1 - TGCGCCAGCAGCTTGGAAGGGGGCTTGAGCACAGATACGCAGTATTTT CASSLEGGLSTDTQYF
TRBJ2-7 TRBV5-1 TRBD1 once TGCGCCAGCAGCCCGAGGACAGGGCCCAGCGAGCAGTACTTC CASSPRTGPSEQYF
TRBJ2-7 TRBV21-1 - - TGTGCCAGCAGCAGCACCGGGACAGAAAAAATCTCCTACGAGCAGTACTTC CASSSTGTEKISYEQYF